These 7 T cell receptor beta chains came from one sample sequenced in a study of cytomegalovirus exposure and HLA in healthy donors. PCR was performed using 60 Vbeta and 13 Jbeta primers. Assay: immunoSEQ multiplex PCR; the TCRdb copy retains only in-frame clones and omits some. The sample yields some 100,000 clones, 65% to 75% seen once. Sample: PBMCs. The source of these receptors is a female donor in good health and CMV-seropositive.

This clone was seen just once. This chain connects TRBV19 to TRBJ2-3; 7 bases map to TRBD2. This CDR3 is built from 13 residues. Germline assignment: CDR1 LNHDA and CDR2 SQIVND (reference sequence). J gave up 2 bases and V 4 bases, and 0 bases lay outside the gene matches. The CDR3 loop is CASSRDYTDTQYF. In DNA, the CDR3 is TGTGCCAGTAGTAGGGACTACACAGATACGCAGTATTTT.

The J gene is TRBJ1-6, the V gene TRBV6-5; the D gene is possibly TRBD1 (5 bases). The CDR3 has 14 amino acids. The V gene lost 6 bases and the J gene lost 7 bases, with 13 bases spanning the gap. Germline values: CDR1 MNHEY, CDR2 SVGAGI. CDR3 sequence reads: CASSLDKGNSPLHF. CDR3 bases: TGTGCCAGCAGCCTGGACAAGGGGAATTCACCCCTCCACTTT.

The chain carries TRBV5-1 and TRBJ2-1; D is possibly TRBD1 (6 bases). The V end lost 5 bases, the J end lost 5 bases, and 17 bases lay between the germline ends. The germline V gene encodes CDR1 SGHRS and CDR2 YFSETQ. This CDR3 spans 15 amino acids. The DNA of the CDR3 is TGCGCCAGCAGGCCTCAGGGGAACCCTCACAATGAGCAGTTCTTC. Translating it yields CASRPQGNPHNEQFF.

The chain recombines TRBV4-3 with TRBJ2-7; D is unclear. This CDR3 is 14 amino acids long. Per germline, CDR1 LGHNA and CDR2 YSLEER. V was clipped by 1 base and J by 3 bases, with 10 bases between them. Written as DNA, the CDR3 is TGCGCCAGCAGCCAAGGAACTTCCCGCTACGAGCAGTACTTC. Translation gives CASSQGTSRYEQYF.

Only one count was recorded for this clone. CDR3 protein: CASSFPGGPSTDTQYF. The CDR3 nucleotides read TGTGCCAGCAGTTTCCCAGGGGGCCCGAGCACAGATACGCAGTATTTT. The chain joins TRBV28 to TRBJ2-3; 8 bases are shared with TRBD1. J lost 0 bases, V lost 3 bases, and 5 bases had no gene match. The CDR3 covers 16 residues. CDR1 is MDHEN, CDR2 SYDVKM, per germline. Full variable domain (remainder filled in from reference TRBV28 and TRBJ2-3): DVKVTQSSRYLVKRTGEKVFLECVQDMDHENMFWYRQDPGLGLRLIYFSYDVKMKEKGDIPEGYSVSREKKERFSLILESASTNQTSMYLCASSFPGGPSTDTQYFGPGTRLTVL.

Note on this clone: At one end, the junction sequence differs from germline, possibly due to a read error. The chain is built from TRBV7-7 and TRBJ2-2, with D maybe TRBD1 (8 bases). This CDR3 comprises 16 residues. Germline V lookup: CDR1 SSHAT, CDR2 FNYEAQ (reference sequence). This CDR3 reads CASSLRTGRDTGELFF. The DNA of the CDR3 is TGTGCTAGCAGCCTCCGGACAGGGAGGGACACCGGGGAGCTGTTTTTT.

The chain couples TRBV18 to TRBJ1-4, with D unresolved. Per the germline V gene, CDR1 is KGHSH and CDR2 is LQKENI. The CDR3 length is 13 residues. With 2 bases removed from V and 5 bases from J, the gap between germline ends came to 6 bases. The CDR3 DNA reads TGTGCCAGCTCACCAAGCAGGAATGAAAAACTGTTTTTT. This gives the protein CASSPSRNEKLFF.